Below are 22 T cell receptor beta chains sequenced from a single sample in a study of T cell repertoires in cytomegalovirus infection. TCRdb reprocessed the reads via MiXCR and lists one record per CDR3 protein. The sample carries roughly 990,000 distinct CDR3 sequences, around 30% recorded once. These receptors have no known antigen. The material sequenced was cultured CD8+ T cells from PBMCs, taken from culture after CMV antigen stimulation. The receptors originated from a human donor in good health (CMV status not recorded). Some clones in this sample may be carry-over from other donors' samples.

The chain combines TRBV27 with TRBJ2-4; 9 nucleotides match TRBD1. The CDR3 is 14 amino acids. Germline assignment: CDR1 MNHEY and CDR2 SMNVEV (reference sequence). After removal of 7 bases from V and 4 bases from J, the junction contained 5 bases not matched to a gene. This CDR3 is CASKLQGAKNIQYF. In DNA, the CDR3 is TGTGCCAGCAAATTACAGGGGGCGAAAAACATTCAGTACTTC.

Many counts were recorded for this clonotype. The chain recombines TRBV7-2 with TRBJ2-1; D might be TRBD2 (6 bases). The ends were cut back, 0 bases at V and 0 bases at J, with 9 bases in the middle. This CDR3 has 16 amino acids. Germline V gives CDR1 SGHTA, CDR2 FQGNSA. The CDR3 DNA reads TGTGCCAGCAGCTTAGCGGAGGGTCTCTCCTACAATGAGCAGTTCTTC. Residues: CASSLAEGLSYNEQFF.

This clonotype has more than one count but fewer than ten. The genes are TRBV7-6 and TRBJ1-5; D call uncertain. V was shortened by 7 bases and J by 9 bases, with 19 bases between the two germline ends. This CDR3 comprises 14 residues. Per germline, CDR1 SGHVS and CDR2 FNYEAQ. The CDR3 DNA is TGTGCCAGCACCTTGGAGGCGGACGGTATGCCCCAGCATTTT. Translated, it gives CASTLEADGMPQHF.

This clonotype was observed a few times. V gene TRBV19 combines with J gene TRBJ1-5, with D possibly being TRBD1 (5 bases). The CDR3 runs to 15 residues. Between the trimmed V and J ends, which lost 5 bases and 7 bases, there was a span of 18 bases. Germline-derived CDR1 and CDR2 are LNHDA and SQIVND (reference sequence). For the CDR3, the DNA is TGTGCCAGTAGTCGCGACGGGGGACTCAGGCAGCCCCAGCATTTT. Protein sequence: CASSRDGGLRQPQHF.

V usage is TRBV11-3 and J usage is TRBJ2-1; 9 nucleotides match TRBD1. CDR1 and CDR2 (germline): SGHNT, YENEEA. The CDR3 spans 15 residues. Trimming at V came to 5 bases and at J to 6 bases, leaving 8 bases not matched to a gene. Here the CDR3 reads CASSPRDREANEQFF. In DNA form, the CDR3 reads TGTGCCAGCAGCCCCCGGGACAGGGAAGCCAATGAGCAGTTCTTC.

This clonotype has only a few counts. The chain links TRBV12-3 or TRBV12-4 to TRBJ2-1, with 9 bases fitting TRBD1. The CDR3 spans 15 residues. Trimming cost V 6 bases and J 8 bases; bases outside gene matches: 11. CDR3 residues: CASRPLDRGWDEQFF. The CDR3 DNA reads TGTGCCAGCAGACCCTTGGACAGGGGATGGGATGAGCAGTTCTTC.

This clonotype was seen only a few times. The genes are TRBV4-2 and TRBJ2-6; D uncertain. Trimming took off 0 bases at V and 0 bases at J, with 12 bases between the two ends. In germline, CDR1 is LGHNA, CDR2 YNFKEQ. This CDR3 is 18 amino acids long. CDR3 sequence (DNA): TGTGCCAGCAGCCAAGATGTAAGGATTTCCTCTGGGGCCAACGTCCTGACTTTC. Translated: CASSQDVRISSGANVLTF.

This clonotype was found a few times. V usage is TRBV6-5 and J usage is TRBJ2-2, with a weak D call TRBD1 (5 bases). Germline-derived CDR1 and CDR2 are MNHEY and SVGAGI. The CDR3 is 16 residues long. V was pared by 0 bases and J by 3 bases, with 11 bases between. CDR3: CASSYSGQAYTGELFF. In nucleotides, the CDR3 is TGTGCCAGCAGTTACTCGGGGCAGGCTTACACCGGGGAGCTGTTTTTT.

This clonotype was detected only once. The chain has TRBV6-6 and TRBJ2-1; 12 bases line up with TRBD1. The CDR3 has 15 amino acids. The J segment lost 7 bases and the V segment lost 4 bases, leaving 5 bases of the junction unmatched. CDR1 is MNHNY and CDR2 is SVGAGI in the germline V gene (reference sequence). CDR3 loop: CASSSGQGAANEQFF. The CDR3 bases are TGTGCCAGCAGTTCGGGACAGGGGGCGGCGAATGAGCAGTTCTTC.

The V call is TRBV7-9, the J call TRBJ1-4; 7 bases fit TRBD1. The germline V gene encodes CDR1 SEHNR and CDR2 FQNEAQ (reference sequence). The CDR3 runs 15 residues. J was trimmed by 6 bases and V by 6 bases; bases with no gene match: 10. CDR3 bases: TGTGCCAGCAGAGGGGGAGACAGGGTCGATGAAAAACTGTTTTTT. Encoded protein: CASRGGDRVDEKLFF.

This clonotype was recorded a few times. The rearrangement uses TRBV6-1 and TRBJ1-6, with 10 bases that match TRBD1. Looked up from germline, CDR1 is MNHNS and CDR2 is SASEGT. Unmatched junction bases numbered 8, after V lost 5 bases and J lost 7 bases. The CDR3 has 16 residues. The CDR3 loop is CASSFLDRGENSPLHF. As DNA, the CDR3 is TGTGCCAGCAGTTTCTTGGACAGGGGGGAGAATTCACCCCTCCACTTT.

This clonotype was detected ten times or more. This chain's CDR3 is CASSPWGTGGLSYTF. As DNA, the CDR3 is TGTGCCAGCAGTCCCTGGGGGACAGGGGGCCTGTCCTACACCTTC. V is TRBV12-3 or TRBV12-4 and J is TRBJ1-2, with 12 positions matching TRBD1. CDR3 length: 15 residues. Trimming took 5 bases from V and 10 from J; bases not matched to a gene: 11.

V is TRBV19 and J is TRBJ2-1; no firm D call. This CDR3 comprises 13 residues. The V and J ends lost 4 bases and 8 bases respectively, with 12 bases between them. Looked up from germline, CDR1 is LNHDA and CDR2 is SQIVND (reference sequence). This CDR3 reads CASSNLAWDEQFF. The CDR3 DNA is TGTGCCAGTAGTAACCTCGCTTGGGATGAGCAGTTCTTC.

V gene TRBV27 combines with J gene TRBJ1-4, with TRBD1 matching 8 bases. This CDR3 is 17 amino acids long. V dropped 5 bases and J dropped 4; count of bases not matched to a gene: 12. CDR1 MNHEY and CDR2 SMNVEV come from the germline V gene (reference sequence). Written as DNA, the CDR3 is TGTGCCAGCAGTCTAAAGCTCTGGACAGGGTTTAATGAAAAACTGTTTTTT. Its protein product is CASSLKLWTGFNEKLFF.

This clonotype was seen only a few times. The rearrangement uses TRBV19 and TRBJ2-5, with TRBD2 matching 11 bases. The CDR3 is 15 residues long. Germline CDR1 reads LNHDA; CDR2 reads SQIVND (reference sequence). V lost 10 bases and J lost 5; bases outside the gene matches: 12. CDR3 loop: CATLGLAGGSETQYF. CDR3 bases: TGTGCCACCCTAGGACTAGCGGGTGGCAGTGAGACCCAGTACTTC.

This clonotype was observed a few times. The chain carries TRBV27 and TRBJ2-3; tentative D call: TRBD2 (5 bases). The CDR3 totals 15 residues. Germline loops: CDR1 MNHEY, CDR2 SMNVEV (reference sequence). Deletions cut 7 bases from V and 5 bases from J, with 19 bases between. CDR3: CASMAGTRAGDTQYF. DNA of the CDR3: TGTGCCAGCATGGCAGGCACTCGGGCGGGAGATACGCAGTATTTT.

A word on this clonotype: In this CDR3 the conserved last residue, phenylalanine or tryptophan, is missing, so a read error is likely. This chain joins TRBV9 and TRBJ1-4; 7 bases match TRBD1. Germline values: CDR1 SGDLS, CDR2 YYNGEE. V shed 0 bases and J 7 bases; nucleotides not matched to a gene: 6. This CDR3 has 15 amino acids. CDR3 loop: CASSVAGGGVEKLFS. Here the CDR3 DNA reads TGTGCCAGCAGCGTAGCTGGAGGGGGCGTTGAAAAACTGTTTTCT.

The table lists this clonotype with a few counts. The chain carries TRBV12-3 or TRBV12-4 and TRBJ1-5; D remains unclear. The length of the CDR3 is 12 residues. The V end was cut by 8 bases, the J end by 5 bases, with 10 bases between. The CDR3 reads CASGEFDQPQHF. The CDR3 DNA sequence: TGTGCCAGCGGGGAATTTGATCAGCCCCAGCATTTT.

This chain uses TRBV19 with TRBJ1-5; 7 bases match TRBD1. Trimming at V came to 5 bases and at J to 0 bases, leaving 7 bases not matched to a gene. This CDR3 region has 16 residues. Per the germline V gene, CDR1 is LNHDA and CDR2 is SQIVND (reference sequence). DNA for the CDR3: TGTGCCAGTAGTCTCCAGGGGGTACATAGCAATCAGCCCCAGCATTTT. Protein sequence: CASSLQGVHSNQPQHF.

The chain recombines TRBV29-1 with TRBJ2-2; D is possibly TRBD1 (6 bases). The CDR3 is 13 amino acids. V gave up 4 bases and J gave up 3 bases, with 9 bases separating them. CDR1 is SQVTM, CDR2 ANQGSEA, per germline. CDR3 loop: CSVATGYTGELFF. The CDR3 DNA reads as TGCAGCGTTGCTACAGGGTACACCGGGGAGCTGTTTTTT.

This clonotype was counted at least ten times. CDR3 protein: CASSIWGELFF. The CDR3 bases are TGTGCCAGCAGCATCTGGGGGGAGCTGTTTTTT. V is TRBV7-9 and J is TRBJ2-2; D unclear. In germline, CDR1 is SEHNR, CDR2 FQNEAQ (reference sequence). The CDR3 length is 11 residues. Deletions cut 5 bases from V and 8 bases from J, with 6 bases between.

Only a few counts were recorded for this clonotype. The V call is TRBV7-9, the J call TRBJ2-5, with TRBD2 as a possible D gene (7 bases). The germline V gene has CDR1 SEHNR and CDR2 FQNEAQ (reference sequence). V lost 6 bases to trimming and J lost 2 bases, with 25 bases between them. This CDR3 comprises 18 residues. In DNA, the CDR3 is TGTGCCAGCAGTAATACCCGGGAGTGGCGGGGGACACAAGAGACCCAGTACTTC. It specifies CASSNTREWRGTQETQYF.